Each of the 14 T cell receptor beta chains below was sequenced from the same sample in a study of OX40 agonist ivuxolimab in advanced cancers. Repertoires were generated with immunoSEQ multiplex PCR, while TCRdb's copy carries only in-frame clones and drops some. The sample holds roughly 60,000 clones, about 88% seen once. Sequenced material: CD4+ or CD8+ T cells sorted from blood, taken in a trial of the OX40 agonist ivuxolimab. The receptors derive from an adult with an advanced solid tumor such as melanoma, head and neck, liver or kidney cancer.

The chain joins TRBV18 to TRBJ1-1, with D possibly matching TRBD1 (5 bases). Germline V gives CDR1 KGHSH, CDR2 LQKENI. The CDR3 extends over 13 amino acids. Trimming took 3 bases from V and 5 from J, leaving 10 bases between them. The CDR3 loop reads CASSPPRETEAFF. Written as DNA, the CDR3 is TGTGCCAGCTCACCGCCCAGGGAGACTGAAGCTTTCTTT.

J is TRBJ2-3 and V is TRBV7-8; either TRBD1 or TRBD2 may supply D (5 bases each). Germline V gives CDR1 SGHVS, CDR2 FQNEAQ. The CDR3 is 18 residues long. V was pared by 5 bases and J by 7 bases, with 28 bases between. The CDR3 here is CASSPTEGSLGAVNTQYF. The CDR3 nucleotides are TGTGCCAGCAGCCCGACCGAGGGTAGCCTTGGGGCAGTGAATACGCAGTATTTT.

The CDR3 sequence is CASSLSAGANYGYTF. Written as DNA, the CDR3 is TGTGCCAGCAGTTTATCGGCAGGAGCTAACTATGGCTACACCTTC. The chain couples TRBV28 to TRBJ1-2; D is uncertain. V dropped 1 base and J dropped 0 bases, with 9 bases sitting between them. Looked up from germline, CDR1 is MDHEN and CDR2 is SYDVKM. The CDR3 is 15 residues long.

V and J are TRBV15 and TRBJ1-5; D is unresolved. Trimming stripped 1 base from V and 5 bases from J, with 9 bases between. The CDR3 has 14 amino acids. Germline CDR1 reads LNHNV; CDR2 reads YYDKDF (reference sequence). CDR3: CATSRGGGDQPQHF. The CDR3 coding sequence is TGTGCCACCAGCAGAGGGGGTGGGGATCAGCCCCAGCATTTT. The variable domain in full, with the rest retrieved from reference TRBV15 and TRBJ1-5, is DAMVIQNPRYQVTQFGKPVTLSCSQTLNHNVMYWYQQKSSQAPKLLFHYYDKDFNNEADTPDNFQSRRPNTSFCFLDIRSPGLGDTAMYLCATSRGGGDQPQHFGDGTRLSIL.

The chain carries TRBV7-3 and TRBJ1-2, with 8 bases lining up with TRBD1. The trim removed 4 bases at V and 8 bases at J, leaving 6 bases unmatched. The germline V gene encodes CDR1 SGHTA and CDR2 FQGTGA. This CDR3 has 13 residues. The CDR3 here is CASSSGQGLGYTF. CDR3 in DNA: TGTGCCAGCAGCTCAGGACAGGGCTTGGGCTACACCTTC.

The chain employs TRBV18 and TRBJ2-7; D might be TRBD1 or TRBD2, each matching 5 bases. The CDR3 consists of 14 residues. From germline, CDR1 is KGHSH and CDR2 LQKENI. V shed 4 bases and J shed 7 bases, with 17 bases lying between them. The CDR3 sequence is CASSLSGTRSEQYF. The CDR3 nucleotides are TGTGCCAGCTCACTCTCCGGGACCCGCTCTGAGCAGTACTTC.

V and J are TRBV4-3 and TRBJ1-5; possible D gene TRBD1, 6 bases. This CDR3 contains 13 residues. The germline CDR1 and CDR2 sequences are LGHNA and YSLEER. V was clipped by 8 bases and J by 6 bases, with 14 bases between them. CDR3 amino acids: CASSGGLGQPQHF. In DNA, the CDR3 is TGCGCCAGCTCCGGGGGCCTAGGTCAGCCCCAGCATTTT.

The chain is built from TRBV18 and TRBJ1-1, with TRBD1 as a possible D gene (5 bases). CDR3 length: 14 residues. From germline, CDR1 is KGHSH and CDR2 LQKENI. Trimming removed 2 bases at V and 1 base at J, with 8 bases between. The CDR3 loop reads CASSPKRGNTEAFF. In DNA form, the CDR3 reads TGTGCCAGCTCACCAAAGAGGGGGAACACTGAAGCTTTCTTT.

The chain employs TRBV7-6 and TRBJ2-7; TRBD1 matches 7 bases. CDR3 length: 15 residues. With V trimmed by 5 bases and J by 3 bases, 10 bases remained unmatched. In germline, CDR1 is SGHVS, CDR2 FNYEAQ. CDR3: CASSPRRDSLYEQYF. The CDR3 DNA sequence: TGTGCCAGCAGCCCGAGAAGGGACAGCCTCTACGAGCAGTACTTC.

This clone was picked up one time. Other DNA sequences in this sample translate to the same CDR3. The rearrangement links TRBV15 to TRBJ1-2; a weak D match, TRBD1 (5 bases). The ends were cut back, 0 bases at V and 4 bases at J, with 9 bases in the middle. CDR1 LNHNV and CDR2 YYDKDF come from the germline V gene (reference sequence). The CDR3 is 14 amino acids. CDR3 amino acids: CATSRDGGTYGYTF. In nucleotides, the CDR3 is TGTGCCACCAGCAGAGATGGGGGGACCTATGGCTACACCTTC.

V and J are TRBV9 and TRBJ1-5; 8 bases are shared with TRBD1. The V segment lost 7 bases and the J segment 5 bases; nucleotides outside the gene matches: 5. Per the germline V gene, CDR1 is SGDLS and CDR2 is YYNGEE. The CDR3 is 13 residues long. The CDR3 region is CASDRQGYQPQHF. CDR3 DNA: TGTGCCAGCGACCGACAGGGGTATCAGCCCCAGCATTTT.

The rearrangement links TRBV6-6 to TRBJ1-2, with TRBD1 identical over 7 bases. This CDR3 spans 11 amino acids. Germline V gene lookup returns CDR1 MNHNY and CDR2 SVGAGI (reference sequence). V gave up 6 bases and J gave up 6 bases; unmatched junction bases: 1. The CDR3 loop reads CASSDRDGYTF. The CDR3 region has the DNA TGTGCCAGCAGCGACAGGGATGGCTACACCTTC.

The genes are TRBV6-1 and TRBJ1-5; D is unclear. Per germline, CDR1 MNHNS and CDR2 SASEGT. V gave up 6 bases and J gave up 5 bases, with 11 bases separating them. The CDR3 sequence is 13 residues long. CDR3 residues: CASRVSGHQPQHF. CDR3 nucleotides: TGTGCCAGCAGAGTGAGTGGGCATCAGCCCCAGCATTTT.

The chain carries TRBV11-3 and TRBJ1-1; tentative D call: TRBD1 (5 bases). The CDR3 has 14 residues. Germline-derived CDR1 and CDR2 are SGHNT and YENEEA. Trimming took off 3 bases at V and 5 bases at J, with 13 bases between the two ends. The CDR3: CASSFSGTGTEAFF. In DNA form, the CDR3 reads TGTGCCAGCAGCTTTTCAGGGACCGGGACTGAAGCTTTCTTT. Complete variable domain (other parts from reference TRBV11-3 and TRBJ1-1): EAGVVQSPRYKIIEKKQPVAFWCNPISGHNTLYWYLQNLGQGPELLIRYENEEAVDDSQLPKDRFSAERLKGVDSTLKIQPAELGDSAVYLCASSFSGTGTEAFFGQGTRLTVV.